This passage covers 14 T cell receptor beta chains from one sample sequenced in a study of blood T cell repertoires in COVID-19. Method: immunoSEQ multiplex PCR; TCRdb's copy keeps in-frame clones and lacks some. The sample lists around 100,000 clones; around 81% were seen once. The material sequenced was peripheral blood. The receptors stem from a man aged 50 or older with active or convalescent COVID-19.

V is TRBV11-2 and J is TRBJ1-1, with 7 bases that match TRBD1. V lost 3 bases, J lost 11 bases, and 9 bases stayed unmatched. The germline V gene has CDR1 SGHAT and CDR2 FQNNGV. The CDR3 loop spans 13 amino acids. The CDR3 is CASSFGDRAKAFF. The CDR3 DNA reads TGTGCCAGCAGCTTCGGCGACAGGGCCAAGGCTTTCTTT.

This sequence joins TRBV18 and TRBJ1-2; TRBD1 matches 7 bases. V was clipped by 6 bases and J by 8 bases; unmatched bases: 12. Germline V lookup: CDR1 KGHSH, CDR2 LQKENI. The CDR3 totals 14 residues. This chain's CDR3 is CASSADRALWGYTF. The CDR3 DNA is TGTGCCAGCTCGGCAGACAGGGCCTTATGGGGCTACACCTTC.

This clone was picked up a small number of times. This sequence joins TRBV27 and TRBJ1-4, with D perhaps matching TRBD1 (5 bases). The CDR3 covers 15 residues. Germline V lookup: CDR1 MNHEY, CDR2 SMNVEV (reference sequence). With 1 base removed from V and 6 bases from J, the gap between germline ends came to 12 bases. As DNA, the CDR3 is TGTGCCAGCAGTTTATTGGGAGGAGGGGATGAAAAACTGTTTTTT. This codes for CASSLLGGGDEKLFF.

The chain joins TRBV3-1 (or the pseudogene TRBV3-2) to TRBJ2-7; D possibly corresponds to TRBD2 (5 bases). This CDR3 comprises 13 residues. CDR1 is LGHDT and CDR2 is YNNKEL in the germline V gene (reference sequence). V lost 1 base, J lost 7 bases, and 11 bases lay in between. CDR3 region: CASSQGGRREQYF. The CDR3 nucleotides are TGTGCCAGCAGCCAAGGAGGGAGACGGGAGCAGTACTTC.

V is TRBV19 and J is TRBJ2-5; TRBD2 is a possible D gene (6 bases). Trimming removed 4 bases at V and 5 bases at J, with 11 bases between. This CDR3 comprises 13 residues. From germline, CDR1 is LNHDA and CDR2 SQIVND (reference sequence). CDR3 sequence: CASSTREVETQYF. In nucleotides, the CDR3 is TGTGCCAGTAGTACTAGGGAGGTGGAGACCCAGTACTTC.

The rearrangement links TRBV12-3 or TRBV12-4 to TRBJ1-5, with D unclear. The CDR3 has 13 amino acids. V was pared by 10 bases and J by 4 bases, with 14 bases between. This chain's CDR3 is CAISKGRNQPQHF. For the CDR3, the DNA is TGTGCCATCTCCAAAGGGAGAAATCAGCCCCAGCATTTT.

J is TRBJ2-2 and V is TRBV18; the match to TRBD1 covers 7 bases. Germline loops: CDR1 KGHSH, CDR2 LQKENI. V lost 4 bases and J lost 2; bases outside the gene matches: 4. CDR3 length: 15 residues. The CDR3 loop is CASSLGQLNTGELFF. The DNA for the CDR3 is TGTGCCAGCTCACTGGGACAGTTAAACACCGGGGAGCTGTTTTTT. The full variable domain, completed using reference TRBV18 and TRBJ2-2, is NAGVMQNPRHLVRRRGQEARLRCSPMKGHSHVYWYRQLPEEGLKFMVYLQKENIIDESGMPKERFSAEFPKEGPSILRIQQVVRGDSAAYFCASSLGQLNTGELFFGEGSRLTVL.

This clone was seen more than once but under ten times. The V gene is TRBV6-2 or TRBV6-3, the J gene TRBJ2-7; 8 nucleotides match TRBD2. Germline V gives CDR1 MNHEY, CDR2 SVGEGT. V lost 5 bases and J lost 3; bases outside the gene matches: 9. This CDR3 has 15 residues. The CDR3 region is CASSNTMGTSYEQYF. CDR3 DNA: TGTGCCAGCAGTAACACGATGGGGACTAGCTACGAGCAGTACTTC.

Regarding this clone: Relative to the germline gene, one junction end is altered; a read error may explain this. V gene TRBV11-3 combines with J gene TRBJ2-1, with D tentatively TRBD1 (5 bases). Germline V gives CDR1 SGHNT, CDR2 YENEEA. The CDR3 length is 14 residues. CDR3 amino acids: CASSLVNTLDKPVF. CDR3 bases: TGTGCCAGCAGCTTAGTTAACACCCTGGACAAGCCGGTCTTC.

V gene TRBV10-1 combines with J gene TRBJ2-5; the match to TRBD2 covers 8 bases. V gave up 3 bases and J gave up 5 bases; unmatched junction bases: 8. This CDR3 is built from 15 residues. The V gene's germline CDR1 is WNHNN and CDR2 SYGVQD (reference sequence). The CDR3 is CASSEHSGIGETQYF. Written as DNA, the CDR3 is TGCGCCAGCAGTGAACATAGCGGGATTGGGGAGACCCAGTACTTC.

CDR3 sequence: CASSLGPGQPYEQYF. In DNA form, the CDR3 reads TGTGCCAGCAGCTTAGGGCCGGGACAACCCTACGAGCAGTACTTC. J is TRBJ2-7 and V is TRBV11-3; perhaps TRBD1 as D (6 bases). The germline gives CDR1 SGHNT, CDR2 YENEEA. The CDR3 totals 15 residues. Trimming took off 1 base at V and 2 bases at J, with 12 bases between the two ends.

Only a few counts were recorded for this clone. The chain carries TRBV7-3 and TRBJ2-2, with TRBD2 as a possible D gene (6 bases). Germline V gene sequence: CDR1 SGHTA, CDR2 FQGTGA. V dropped 1 base and J dropped 3 bases, with 21 bases sitting between them. The CDR3 contains 19 residues. CDR3 nucleotide sequence: TGTGCCAGCAGCTTAAAGGGATACTTCGGGGGAGTTCACACCGGGGAGCTGTTTTTT. It yields the protein CASSLKGYFGGVHTGELFF.

The chain has TRBV6-5 and TRBJ1-1; 9 positions match TRBD1. With 4 bases clipped from V and 7 bases from J, the junction kept 10 bases outside the gene matches. The CDR3 is 15 residues long. Germline CDR1 reads MNHEY; CDR2 reads SVGAGI. CDR3 DNA sequence: TGTGCCAGCAGTTCCCACCGACAGGGGGTACGTGAAGCTTTCTTT. Protein product: CASSSHRQGVREAFF.

CDR3 region: CASSLGQGEKSPLHF. The CDR3 DNA is TGCGCCAGCAGCTTGGGCCAGGGGGAAAAGTCACCCCTCCACTTT. This rearrangement joins TRBV5-1 to TRBJ1-6, with 7 bases lining up with TRBD1. J lost 10 bases, V lost 0 bases, and 7 bases had no gene match. CDR3 length equals 15 residues. Germline values: CDR1 SGHRS, CDR2 YFSETQ.